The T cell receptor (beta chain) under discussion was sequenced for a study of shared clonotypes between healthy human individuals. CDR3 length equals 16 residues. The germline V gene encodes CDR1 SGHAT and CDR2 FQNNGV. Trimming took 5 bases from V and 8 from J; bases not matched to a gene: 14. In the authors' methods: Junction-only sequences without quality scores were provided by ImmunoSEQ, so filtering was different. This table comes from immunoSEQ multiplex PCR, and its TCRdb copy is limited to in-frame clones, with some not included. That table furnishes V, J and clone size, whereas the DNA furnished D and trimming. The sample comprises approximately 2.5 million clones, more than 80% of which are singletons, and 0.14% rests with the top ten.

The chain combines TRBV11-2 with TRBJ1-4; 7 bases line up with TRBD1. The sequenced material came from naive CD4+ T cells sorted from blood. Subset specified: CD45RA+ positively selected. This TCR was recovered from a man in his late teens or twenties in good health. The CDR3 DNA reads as TGTGCCAGCAGCCCTCTTTGGGGCAGGGGGAGAGAAAAACTGTTTTTT. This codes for CASSPLWGRGREKLFF.